This paragraph reports one TCR beta chain. The antigen remains undetermined. The data originate from a study of cytomegalovirus exposure and HLA in healthy donors. Study-level results: Upon later analysis, TCR association rates were observed to vary by HLA locus, being highest for DRB1 and lowest for HLA-C.

The PCR was carried out with 60 Vbeta primers and 13 Jbeta primers. Per the study methods: In a later analysis, approximately 80 million unique TCR beta chains included roughly 11 million shared by two or more donors. Here immunoSEQ multiplex PCR was the method, and the copy in TCRdb shows in-frame clones only, minus some. Clonal size and the V and J genes are those of that table, whereas D and trimming came from the DNA. Of approximately 150,000 clones listed, approximately 73% are singletons. With 3 bases removed from V and 4 bases from J, the gap between germline ends came to 8 bases. CDR3 length: 13 residues. Looked up from germline, CDR1 is SGDLS and CDR2 is YYNGEE.

The sequencing input was PBMCs. The sequence was collected from a woman between 18 and 30 years old in good health and CMV-seropositive. The chain carries TRBV9 and TRBJ1-5; tentatively, D is TRBD1 (6 bases). The CDR3 sequence is CASSAGDNQPQHF. Here the CDR3 DNA reads TGTGCCAGCAGCGCAGGGGATAATCAGCCCCAGCATTTT. The complete variable domain, with remaining parts taken from reference TRBV9 and TRBJ1-5, reads DSGVTQTPKHLITATGQRVTLRCSPRSGDLSVYWYQQSLDQGLQFLIQYYNGEERAKGNILERFSAQQFPDLHSELNLSSLELGDSALYFCASSAGDNQPQHFGDGTRLSIL.